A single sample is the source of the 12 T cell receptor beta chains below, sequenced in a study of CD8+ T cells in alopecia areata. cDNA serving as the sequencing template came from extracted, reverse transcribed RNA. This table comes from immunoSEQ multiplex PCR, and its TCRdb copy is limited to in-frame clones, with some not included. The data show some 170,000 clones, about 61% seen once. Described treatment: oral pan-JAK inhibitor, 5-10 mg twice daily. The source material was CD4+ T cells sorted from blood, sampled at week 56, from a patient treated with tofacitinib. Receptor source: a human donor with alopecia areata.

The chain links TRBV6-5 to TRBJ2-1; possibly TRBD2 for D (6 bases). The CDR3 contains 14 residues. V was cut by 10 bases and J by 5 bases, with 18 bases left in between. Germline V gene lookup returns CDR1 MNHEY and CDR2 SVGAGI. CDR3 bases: TGTGCCACTCGAATTGAGGCTAGCGACAATGAGCAGTTCTTC. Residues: CATRIEASDNEQFF.

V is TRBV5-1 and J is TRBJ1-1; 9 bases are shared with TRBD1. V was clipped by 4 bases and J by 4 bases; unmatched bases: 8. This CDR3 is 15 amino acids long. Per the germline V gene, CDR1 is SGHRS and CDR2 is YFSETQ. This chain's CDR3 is CASSHTGTGPTEAFF. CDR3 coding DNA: TGCGCCAGCAGCCATACCGGGACAGGGCCCACTGAAGCTTTCTTT.

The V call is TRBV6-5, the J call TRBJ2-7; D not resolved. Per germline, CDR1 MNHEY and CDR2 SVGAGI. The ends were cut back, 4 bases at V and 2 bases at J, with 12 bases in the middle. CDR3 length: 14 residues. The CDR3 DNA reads TGTGCCAGCAGTTTCACCTTGGCGGCCTACGAGCAGTACTTC. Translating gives CASSFTLAAYEQYF.

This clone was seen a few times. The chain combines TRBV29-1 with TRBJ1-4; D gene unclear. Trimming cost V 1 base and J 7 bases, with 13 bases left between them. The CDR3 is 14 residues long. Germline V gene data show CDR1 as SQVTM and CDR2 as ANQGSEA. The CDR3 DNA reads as TGCAGCGTTGAAGGATCCCTCGAAGGTGAAAAACTGTTTTTT. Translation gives CSVEGSLEGEKLFF.

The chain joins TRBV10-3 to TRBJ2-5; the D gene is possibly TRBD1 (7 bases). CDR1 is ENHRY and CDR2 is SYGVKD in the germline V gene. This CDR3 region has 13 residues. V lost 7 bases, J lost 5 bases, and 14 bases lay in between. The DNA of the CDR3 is TGTGCCATCAAGGAGGGGGCTGGCGAGACCCAGTACTTC. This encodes CAIKEGAGETQYF.

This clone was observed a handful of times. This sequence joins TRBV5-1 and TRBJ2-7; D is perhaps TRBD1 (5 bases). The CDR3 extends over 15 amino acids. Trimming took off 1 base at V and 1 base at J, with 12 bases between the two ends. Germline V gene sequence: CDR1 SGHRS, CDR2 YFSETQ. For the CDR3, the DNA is TGCGCCAGCAGCTTGACCTTGACAGCTTCCTACGAGCAGTACTTC. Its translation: CASSLTLTASYEQYF.

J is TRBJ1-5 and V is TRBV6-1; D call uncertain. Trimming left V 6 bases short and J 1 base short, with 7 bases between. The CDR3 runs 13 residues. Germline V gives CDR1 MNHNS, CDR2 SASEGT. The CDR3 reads CASREQSNQPQHF. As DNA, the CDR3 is TGTGCCAGCAGGGAACAGAGCAATCAGCCCCAGCATTTT.

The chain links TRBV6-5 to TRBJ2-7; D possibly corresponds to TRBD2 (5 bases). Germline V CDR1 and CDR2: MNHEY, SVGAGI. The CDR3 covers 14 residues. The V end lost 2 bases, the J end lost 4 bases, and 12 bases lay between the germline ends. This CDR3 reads CASSYVAGLYEQYF. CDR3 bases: TGTGCCAGCAGTTACGTGGCGGGTTTGTACGAGCAGTACTTC.

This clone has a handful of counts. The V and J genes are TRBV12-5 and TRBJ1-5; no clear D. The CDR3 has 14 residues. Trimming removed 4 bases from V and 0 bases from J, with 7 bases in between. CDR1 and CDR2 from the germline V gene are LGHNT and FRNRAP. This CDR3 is CASGSDYSNQPQHF. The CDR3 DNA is TGTGCTAGTGGTTCGGATTATAGCAATCAGCCCCAGCATTTT.

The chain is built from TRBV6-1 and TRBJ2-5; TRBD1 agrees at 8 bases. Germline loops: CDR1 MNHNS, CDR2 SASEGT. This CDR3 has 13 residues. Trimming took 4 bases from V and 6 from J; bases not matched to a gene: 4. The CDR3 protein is CASSGTGKQTQYF. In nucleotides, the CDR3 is TGTGCCAGCAGTGGGACAGGGAAACAGACCCAGTACTTC.

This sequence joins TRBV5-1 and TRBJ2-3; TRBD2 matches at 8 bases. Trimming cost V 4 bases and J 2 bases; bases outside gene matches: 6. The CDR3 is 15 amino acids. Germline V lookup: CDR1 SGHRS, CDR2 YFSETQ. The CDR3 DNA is TGCGCCAGCAGCGATAACGGGGGGGACACAGATACGCAGTATTTT. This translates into CASSDNGGDTDTQYF.

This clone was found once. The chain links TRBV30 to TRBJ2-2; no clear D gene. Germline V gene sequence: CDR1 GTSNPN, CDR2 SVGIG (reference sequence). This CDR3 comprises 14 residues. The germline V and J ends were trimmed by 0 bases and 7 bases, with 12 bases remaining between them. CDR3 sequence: CAWSVRRDGGELFF. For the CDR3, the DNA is TGTGCCTGGAGTGTACGTAGGGATGGCGGGGAGCTGTTTTTT.